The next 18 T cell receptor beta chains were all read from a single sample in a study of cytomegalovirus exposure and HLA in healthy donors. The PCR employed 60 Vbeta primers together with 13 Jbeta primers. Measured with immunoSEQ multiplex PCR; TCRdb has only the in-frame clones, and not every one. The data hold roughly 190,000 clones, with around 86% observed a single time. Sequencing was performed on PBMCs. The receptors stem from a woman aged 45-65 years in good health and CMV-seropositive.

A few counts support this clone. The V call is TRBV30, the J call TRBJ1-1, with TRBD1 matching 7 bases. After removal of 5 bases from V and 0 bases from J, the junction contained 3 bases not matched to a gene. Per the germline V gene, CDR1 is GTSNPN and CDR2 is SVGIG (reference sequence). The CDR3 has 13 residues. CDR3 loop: CAWDRDMNTEAFF. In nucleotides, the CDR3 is TGTGCCTGGGACAGGGATATGAACACTGAAGCTTTCTTT.

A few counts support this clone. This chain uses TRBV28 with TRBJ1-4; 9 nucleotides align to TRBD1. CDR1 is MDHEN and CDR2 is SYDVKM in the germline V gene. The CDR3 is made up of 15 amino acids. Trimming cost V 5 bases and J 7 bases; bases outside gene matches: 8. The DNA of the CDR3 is TGTGCCAGCAGTGACGCGACAGGGGGAATTGAAAAACTGTTTTTT. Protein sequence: CASSDATGGIEKLFF.

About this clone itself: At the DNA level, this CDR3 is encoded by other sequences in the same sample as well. The CDR3 loop reads CASSLRAGGNTGELFF. CDR3 nucleotides: TGTGCCAGCAGCTTACGAGCGGGGGGGAACACCGGGGAGCTGTTTTTT. This chain links TRBV7-3 with TRBJ2-2; 9 nucleotides align to TRBD2. The CDR3 consists of 16 residues. Germline lookup yields CDR1 SGHTA and CDR2 FQGTGA. Trimming took 2 bases from V and 1 from J; bases not matched to a gene: 2.

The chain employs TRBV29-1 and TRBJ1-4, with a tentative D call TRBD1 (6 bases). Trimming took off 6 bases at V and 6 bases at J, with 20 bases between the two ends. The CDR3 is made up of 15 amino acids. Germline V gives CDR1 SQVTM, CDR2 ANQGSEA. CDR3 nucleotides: TGCAGCGTCCGAAGACCAGGACAGTCCCATGAAAAACTGTTTTTT. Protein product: CSVRRPGQSHEKLFF.

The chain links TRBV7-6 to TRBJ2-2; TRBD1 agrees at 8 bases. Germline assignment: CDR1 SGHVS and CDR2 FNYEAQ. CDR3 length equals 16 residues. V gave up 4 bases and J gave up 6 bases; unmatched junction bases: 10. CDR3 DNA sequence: TGTGCCAGCAGCTCCGTCAGGGGGCCCCTCGCCGGGGAGCTGTTTTTT. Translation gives CASSSVRGPLAGELFF.

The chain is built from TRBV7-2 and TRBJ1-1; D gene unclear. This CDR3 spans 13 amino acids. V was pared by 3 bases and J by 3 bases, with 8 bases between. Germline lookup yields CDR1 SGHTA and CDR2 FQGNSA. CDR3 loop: CASSFSTDTEAFF. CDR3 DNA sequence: TGTGCCAGCAGCTTTTCCACAGACACTGAAGCTTTCTTT.

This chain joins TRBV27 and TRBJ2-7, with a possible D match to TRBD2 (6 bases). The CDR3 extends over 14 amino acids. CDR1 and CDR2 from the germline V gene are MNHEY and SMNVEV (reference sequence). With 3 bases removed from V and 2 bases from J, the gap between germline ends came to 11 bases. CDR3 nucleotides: TGTGCCAGCAGTTTCGGAGGGACGCCCTACGAGCAGTACTTC. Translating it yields CASSFGGTPYEQYF.

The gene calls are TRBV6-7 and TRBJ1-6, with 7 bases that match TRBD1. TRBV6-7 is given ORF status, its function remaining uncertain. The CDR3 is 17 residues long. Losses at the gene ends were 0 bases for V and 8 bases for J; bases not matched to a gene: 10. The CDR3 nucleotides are TGTGCCAGCAGTTACTCCCCTACCACCAGGGGGGATTCACCCCTCCACTTT. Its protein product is CASSYSPTTRGDSPLHF.

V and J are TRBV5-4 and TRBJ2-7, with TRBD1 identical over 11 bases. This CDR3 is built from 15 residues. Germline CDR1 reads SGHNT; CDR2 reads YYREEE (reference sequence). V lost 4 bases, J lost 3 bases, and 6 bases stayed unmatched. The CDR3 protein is CASSPGTGGIYEQYF. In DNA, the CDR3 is TGTGCCAGCAGCCCGGGGACAGGGGGTATCTACGAGCAGTACTTC.

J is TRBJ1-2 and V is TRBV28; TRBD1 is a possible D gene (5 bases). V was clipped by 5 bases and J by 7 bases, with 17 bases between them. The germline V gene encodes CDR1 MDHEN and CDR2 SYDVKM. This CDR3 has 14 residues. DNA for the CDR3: TGTGCCAGCAGTCCCGGAGGGGTTTTAGGTGGCTACACCTTC. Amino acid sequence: CASSPGGVLGGYTF.

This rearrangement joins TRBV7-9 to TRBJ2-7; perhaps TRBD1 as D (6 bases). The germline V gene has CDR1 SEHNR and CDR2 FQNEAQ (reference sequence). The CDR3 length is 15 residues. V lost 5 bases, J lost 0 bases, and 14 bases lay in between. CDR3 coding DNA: TGTGCCAGCAGCCGTCTGTCGGACAGCTCCTACGAGCAGTACTTC. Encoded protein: CASSRLSDSSYEQYF.

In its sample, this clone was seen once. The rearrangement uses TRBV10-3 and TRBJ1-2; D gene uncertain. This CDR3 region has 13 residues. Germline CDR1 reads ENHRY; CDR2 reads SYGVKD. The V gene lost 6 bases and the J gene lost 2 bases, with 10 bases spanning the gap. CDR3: CAIRWSLNYGYTF. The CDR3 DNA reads TGTGCCATCAGATGGAGCCTAAACTATGGCTACACCTTC.

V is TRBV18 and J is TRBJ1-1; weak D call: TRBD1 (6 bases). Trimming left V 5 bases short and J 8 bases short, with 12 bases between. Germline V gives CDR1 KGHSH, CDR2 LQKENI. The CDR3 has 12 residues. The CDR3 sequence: CASSSRTAEAFF. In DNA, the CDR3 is TGTGCCAGCTCATCCAGGACAGCCGAAGCTTTCTTT. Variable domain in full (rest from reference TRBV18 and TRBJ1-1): NAGVMQNPRHLVRRRGQEARLRCSPMKGHSHVYWYRQLPEEGLKFMVYLQKENIIDESGMPKERFSAEFPKEGPSILRIQQVVRGDSAAYFCASSSRTAEAFFGQGTRLTVV.

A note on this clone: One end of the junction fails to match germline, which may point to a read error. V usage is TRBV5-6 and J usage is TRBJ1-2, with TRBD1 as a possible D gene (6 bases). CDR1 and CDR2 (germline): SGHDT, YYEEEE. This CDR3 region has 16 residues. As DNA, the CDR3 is TGTGCCAGCAACTTGCTTCCGGACAGCATCAACTATGGCTACACCTTC. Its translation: CASNLLPDSINYGYTF.

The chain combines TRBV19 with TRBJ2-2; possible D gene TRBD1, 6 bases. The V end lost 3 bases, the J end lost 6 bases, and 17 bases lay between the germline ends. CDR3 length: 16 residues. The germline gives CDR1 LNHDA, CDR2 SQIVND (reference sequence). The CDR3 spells CASSIPRRQVPGELFF. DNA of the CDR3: TGTGCCAGTAGTATCCCCCGTCGACAGGTTCCCGGGGAGCTGTTTTTT.

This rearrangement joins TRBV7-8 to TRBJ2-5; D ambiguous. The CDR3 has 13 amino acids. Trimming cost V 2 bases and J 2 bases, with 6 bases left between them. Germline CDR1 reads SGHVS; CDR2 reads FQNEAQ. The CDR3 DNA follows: TGTGCCAGCAGCTTAACAGTACAAGAGACCCAGTACTTC. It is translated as CASSLTVQETQYF.

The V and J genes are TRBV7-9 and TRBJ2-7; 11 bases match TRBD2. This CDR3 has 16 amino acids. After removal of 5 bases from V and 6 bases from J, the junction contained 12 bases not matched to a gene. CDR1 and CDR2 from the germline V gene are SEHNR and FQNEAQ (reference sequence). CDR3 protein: CASSLDLAGGSSEQYF. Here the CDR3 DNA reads TGTGCCAGCAGCCTGGATCTAGCGGGGGGCTCCAGCGAGCAGTACTTC.

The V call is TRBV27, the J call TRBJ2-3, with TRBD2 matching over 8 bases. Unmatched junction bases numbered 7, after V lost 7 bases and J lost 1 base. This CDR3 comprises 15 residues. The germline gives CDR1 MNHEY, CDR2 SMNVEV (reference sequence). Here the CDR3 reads CASKPRGVGTDTQYF. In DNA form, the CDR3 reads TGTGCCAGCAAACCGCGGGGGGTCGGCACAGATACGCAGTATTTT.